This T cell receptor beta chain was sequenced in a study of cytomegalovirus exposure and HLA in healthy donors (dated by TCRdb to 2017 to 2019). As for the study more broadly: According to an earlier analysis of a few hundred of the donors, about 179 million T cells yielded some 110 million unique TCR beta sequences and around 280 Gb of sequence data. A few DR-DQ haplotypes were handled as single units for association and clustering because linkage in the cohort was strong. The study aimed to test whether cataloging public T cell receptors could reveal signatures of past pathogen exposure. Donor age, sex, ethnicity and CMV serostatus were collected together with the repertoire data. On average, roughly 250,000 unique TCR beta nucleotide sequences were sequenced per donor among fewer than 500 genotyped donors of the cohort, with 15% to 20% of those sequences being non-productive. Besides the first cohort of 666 subjects, a separate validation cohort made up of about 120 different subjects was used. Rather than using new phenotypic data, the later analysis identified candidate immune exposures from TCR beta sequences and from how often those sequences occurred across donors. Approximately 300 gigabases of sequencing data and approximately 92 million unique TCR sequences made up an early release that covered roughly 670 HLA-typed donors. Every repertoire in the discovery cohort had been generated on one and the same sequencing platform. Both class I and class II loci were covered by HLA typing, at four-digit resolution. The genetic ancestry cluster associated with self-reported Caucasian donors included around 76% of the approximately 400 genotyped donors. In an earlier analysis of about 590 of the donors, high-throughput TCR beta sequencing was used to judge whether each TCR beta V gene segment behaved as functional or pseudogenic. The study used immunosequencing to profile the T cell repertoires of about 670 subjects and linked those repertoires to cytomegalovirus serostatus. In a later analysis, previously published TCR beta repertoires from about 670 donors were re-analyzed and high-resolution HLA genotyping was added so that TCR occurrence patterns could be studied. Typing coverage varied by locus: about 620-640 donors for A, B, C, DRB1 and DQB1; 522 for DQA1; about 570 for DPA1; more than 450 for DPB1. A later genetic analysis used genome-wide SNP genotypes for about 65% of the roughly 700 donors, treating that subset as a discovery cohort. To predict cytomegalovirus infection status, the study combined high-throughput TCR immunosequencing, statistical association of individual TCRs with disease status, and machine learning. Overall study results and their limits: In both the original and validation cohorts, the classifier was reported to diagnose cytomegalovirus status with high specificity and sensitivity. A further reported finding was that TCR beta sequences accurately predicted the HLA-A and HLA-B alleles for most subjects in the first cohort. According to the authors, the approach could potentially be generalized to other disease states and immunological phenotypes. The study listed 164 TCR beta chains as associated with cytomegalovirus. According to a later genetic analysis, donors in an Asian-associated ancestry cluster had fewer N-insertions in productive TCRs than the roughly 670-donor mean. Over 15 rarely observed V segments, including chromosome 9 orphons, were excluded from the earlier analysis of 550 to 700 of the donors because counts were too low. According to a later analysis, most CMV-associated TCR beta chains appeared to be HLA-restricted, and the HLA associations seemed to be driven largely by CMV exposure. According to a later analysis, TCR association rates differed among HLA loci, with DRB1 alleles showing the most associated TCRs and HLA-C alleles showing the fewest. Some IMGT-functional V segments, including TRBV6-2 and TRBV6-3, could not be distinguished by the 87-base-pair reads and were therefore excluded. Roughly uniform sequencing depth across donors was assumed in presence/absence analyses, although this assumption may not hold. According to a later analysis, parvovirus B19, influenza, CMV and Epstein-Barr virus appeared linked to several top co-occurrence clusters. In an earlier analysis of 587 of the donors, most TCR beta V segments appeared in productive rearrangements about 87% or about 30% of the time, broadly matching IMGT annotations. Linkage disequilibrium might explain the correlated functional status among segregating V segments, but an unknown experimental factor could not be excluded. A cluster of highly shared sequence variants was judged likely to be a technical artifact of the sequencing pipeline. An association between a missense DCLRE1C variant and V-gene and J-gene trimming of TCR beta chains was found in a later genetic analysis and replicated in an independent cohort. Most TCR sequences were seen in very few donors, while some public TCRs were found in many individuals. When HLA alleles, especially DR and DQ, strongly co-occurred, attributing TCR associations to individual alleles was difficult. CMV serostatus was the only immune exposure information available for the cohort. Three of the identified cytomegalovirus-associated TCR beta chains were confirmed in vitro to be specific for cytomegalovirus antigens. Because HLA typing was unavailable for some donors at each locus, only the typed subset was used in association tests. A later analysis found that HLA-associated TCR beta chains were more clonally expanded and had lower generation probabilities than equally common non-associated chains. Specific HLA alleles were associated with 15,000 to 20,000 TCR beta sequences at a false discovery rate of 0.05 in a later analysis. The cohort was sequenced for TCR beta chains only, and without alpha or paired-chain data the features that could be detected were limited.

The cohort consisted of 600 to 750 healthy bone marrow donors. Cohort members were all nominally healthy when sampled, although unrecorded immune exposures were likely present. The donor was CMV seropositive and was included in the group of some 290 seropositive cohort members. Every donor gave a peripheral blood sample, and the peripheral blood mononuclear cells from that sample were used for TCR beta sequencing. The Qiagen DNeasy Blood Extraction Kit was used to extract genomic DNA from the blood cell samples. Sequences LNHDA (CDR1) and SQIVND (CDR2) are obtained from the germline V gene (reference sequence). Trimming at the junction amounts to 7 bases on V and 5 bases on J, and the germline ends lie 20 bases apart. The CDR3 covers 15 residues, taking in both the cysteine and the phenylalanine. This entry keeps only the CDR3 DNA: 45 bases, framed from base 1. Libraries were made using the immunoSEQ multiplex PCR assay. A mixture of 60 forward primers for TCR Vbeta segments and 13 reverse primers for TCR Jbeta segments was used in the multiplex PCR. A multiplex PCR assay on genomic DNA amplified the CDR3 region of rearranged TCR beta genes. The Illumina HiSeq System was used to sequence the amplified TCR beta libraries as 87-base-pair reads. Per the authors' processing: In a later analysis, around 80 million unique TCR beta chains were counted across the 650 to 750 repertoires, and around 10 million of these chains were shared by at least two donors. A nearest-neighbor algorithm error-corrected the raw reads and collapsed the reads into unique sequences, merging closely related sequences to remove PCR and sequencing errors. Alignment of CDR3 sequences to IMGT reference sequences was used to assign V, D and J gene segments. For a sequence to be retained, a match of at least six nucleotides was required to both a V gene segment and a J gene segment. Rearrangements were called productive when the CDR3 lacked stop codons and stayed in frame with V and J; all others were non-productive. CDR3 was defined by IMGT convention, running from the second conserved V-encoded cysteine to the conserved J-encoded phenylalanine. The earlier analysis of 587 of the donors excluded any sequence lacking an unambiguous match to a single V gene segment. In an earlier analysis of 587 of the donors, a V segment was called functional when productive rearrangements were above 56.7%, and segregating when the standard deviation between donors exceeded 5%. A statistical classification framework was developed to diagnose cytomegalovirus status using the catalog of TCR beta chain sequences. In a later analysis, V and J genes were assigned by comparing TCR nucleotide sequences against IMGT/GENE-DB human TR gene sequences. Using the TCRdist pipeline, a later analysis assigned CDR3 sequences along with most-parsimonious VDJ recombination scenarios. In a later analysis, each TCR beta chain was defined by its CDR3 amino acid sequence together with its V-gene family, and reads lacking a unique V-gene family were excluded. As a way to deal with suspected cross-contamination and a sequencing artifact, a later analysis dropped 450 to 600 nucleotide sequences that were highly shared and had low generation probability. For each public chain, a later analysis derived a clonal expansion index from normalized ranks of inferred template counts within each repertoire. A later analysis computed generation probabilities with a VDJ recombination model fitted to out-of-frame rearrangements, and checked the results against IGoR. A later analysis scored TCR-TCR, TCR-HLA and TCR-CMV co-occurrence with hypergeometric tests, applying a repertoire-size bias correction to TCR pairs. False discovery rates were estimated in a later analysis by permuting HLA or CMV assignments 20 times. In a later analysis, co-occurring TCRs were grouped using DBSCAN, and TCRdist sequence similarity was added for clustering within HLA-allele-positive subsets. Co-occurrence clustering excluded repertoires with fewer than 30,000 or more than 120,000 public chains, plus five with anomalous nucleotide sharing. What TCRdb holds here is the immuneACCESS table cut down to in-frame rearrangements. Part of the clones is not present; checked against another copy, under half of the missing clones reflect an unresolved V gene, and the others are unexplained. V, J and clone size reflect that table, while D and trimming were determined from the DNA. The sample records about 160,000 clones, 84% of which are singletons. The leading ten clones occupy about 6.8% of the sample.

On this clone itself: There is no known antigen for this receptor. There are no base qualities to consult, and no much larger clone falls within one base.

The sequenced sample consisted of PBMCs. The sequence was collected from a man aged 45-65 years in good health and CMV-seropositive. The rearrangement combines TRBV19 with TRBJ1-2; the D gene is possibly TRBD1, with 5 bases matching. CDR3 protein: CASNADMGRQYGYTF. In nucleotide form, the sequence is TGTGCCAGTAATGCCGATATGGGGCGCCAGTATGGCTACACCTTC.